Reported below is one T cell receptor beta chain. Its cognate antigen is unknown. The source of the sample is a study of shared clonotypes between healthy human individuals. V lost 0 bases and J lost 4, with 11 bases in between. The germline V gene has CDR1 MNHNS and CDR2 SASEGT. The CDR3 is 15 amino acids. Notes on the study in general: As a rule, naive subsets had a larger estimated richness than memory subsets.

The study drew its donors from healthy HIV-negative adults without recent acute infections or vaccinations. Original methodology: Filtering differed for immunoSEQ, which gave only junction sequences without quality scores. The data were produced by immunoSEQ multiplex PCR, yet TCRdb's version contains in-frame clones alone and is incomplete. V and J calls plus clone size are reproduced from that table; the DNA served to infer D and trimming. The sample has 2 million to 3 million clones, approximately 94% seen once; the top ten hold approximately 0.37%. Material for sequencing was naive CD4+ T cells from PBMCs. Indicated subset: CD45RA+ positively selected. The TCR comes from a young man in good health. Some clones in this sample may be carry-over from other donors' samples. The V gene is TRBV6-1, the J gene TRBJ2-3, with D unclear. CDR3 region: CASSEALVTPDTQYF. The DNA for the CDR3 is TGTGCCAGCAGTGAAGCGCTTGTCACCCCAGATACGCAGTATTTT.